Presented here are 17 T cell receptor beta chains from one specimen sequenced in a study of blood T cell repertoires in COVID-19. Only in-frame clones appear in the TCRdb table, and some are missing; sequencing was by immunoSEQ multiplex PCR. The sample includes 130,000 to 150,000 clones, nearly 90% of them seen just once. The sample comprised peripheral blood. Every receptor here comes from a man between 65 and 80 years old with acute or convalescent COVID-19.

This clone was detected only a few times. The J gene is TRBJ1-4, the V gene TRBV7-2, with 10 bases matching TRBD1. After removal of 6 bases from V and 7 bases from J, the junction contained 5 bases not matched to a gene. CDR1 is SGHTA, CDR2 FQGNSA, per germline. CDR3 length: 14 amino acids. CDR3 in DNA: TGTGCCAGCAGGGCCGGGACAGGGGCTGAAAAACTGTTTTTT. Translation gives CASRAGTGAEKLFF. Complete variable domain (other parts from reference TRBV7-2 and TRBJ1-4): GAGVSQSPSNKVTEKGKDVELRCDPISGHTALYWYRQSLGQGLEFLIYFQGNSAPDKSGLPSDRFSAERTGGSVSTLTIQRTQQEDSAVYLCASRAGTGAEKLFFGSGTQLSVL.

The chain is built from TRBV27 and TRBJ2-1; a weak D match, TRBD2 (6 bases). V was pared by 6 bases and J by 3 bases, with 15 bases between. The germline V gene encodes CDR1 MNHEY and CDR2 SMNVEV (reference sequence). The CDR3 spans 15 residues. CDR3 protein: CASREAGRIYNEQFF. The CDR3 DNA follows: TGTGCCAGCAGGGAGGCGGGACGAATCTACAATGAGCAGTTCTTC.

This clone showed up just a few times. The V call is TRBV6-6, the J call TRBJ2-2, with D perhaps matching TRBD1 (5 bases). The CDR3 has 15 residues. With 2 bases removed from V and 4 bases from J, the gap between germline ends came to 11 bases. Germline V CDR1 and CDR2: MNHNY, SVGAGI (reference sequence). CDR3 residues: CASSYDRGFTGELFF. The CDR3 region has the DNA TGTGCCAGCAGTTACGATAGGGGTTTCACCGGGGAGCTGTTTTTT.

The gene calls are TRBV7-2 and TRBJ1-2; 8 bases map to TRBD1. The V gene end was trimmed by 5 bases and the J gene end by 5 bases; junction bases not matched to a gene: 13. Germline lookup yields CDR1 SGHTA and CDR2 FQGNSA. The CDR3 totals 16 residues. CDR3 loop: CASSQGAGVLMYGYTF. The CDR3 DNA follows: TGTGCCAGCAGCCAGGGGGCGGGGGTCCTAATGTATGGCTACACCTTC. The full variable domain, completed using reference TRBV7-2 and TRBJ1-2, is GAGVSQSPSNKVTEKGKDVELRCDPISGHTALYWYRQSLGQGLEFLIYFQGNSAPDKSGLPSDRFSAERTGGSVSTLTIQRTQQEDSAVYLCASSQGAGVLMYGYTFGSGTRLTVV.

The chain is built from TRBV14 and TRBJ1-3; D is undetermined. The V gene's germline CDR1 is SGHDN and CDR2 FVKESK. Deletions cut 4 bases from V and 0 bases from J, with 10 bases between. CDR3 length equals 15 residues. CDR3 protein: CASSPRLSSGNTIYF. Here the CDR3 DNA reads TGTGCCAGCAGCCCCAGGCTTTCCTCTGGAAACACCATATATTTT. The whole variable domain, filled in from reference TRBV14 and TRBJ1-3, reads EAGVTQFPSHSVIEKGQTVTLRCDPISGHDNLYWYRRVMGKEIKFLLHFVKESKQDESGMPNNRFLAERTGGTYSTLKVQPAELEDSGVYFCASSPRLSSGNTIYFGEGSWLTVV.

This clone was seen a few times. The gene calls are TRBV28 and TRBJ1-1; TRBD1 is a possible D gene (6 bases). Germline CDR1 and CDR2: MDHEN and SYDVKM. The CDR3 length is 16 residues. Trimming stripped 3 bases from V and 6 bases from J, with 20 bases between. The DNA of the CDR3 is TGTGCCAGCAGTTTTCCCCCTACCACAGGGTTGGCTGAAGCTTTCTTT. Residues: CASSFPPTTGLAEAFF.

Written as DNA, the CDR3 is TGCGCCAGTAGCGGGGGGGCCAATGAGCAGTTCTTC. Translation: CASSGGANEQFF. The J gene is TRBJ2-1, the V gene TRBV10-2, with 11 bases identical to TRBD2. Germline loops: CDR1 WSHSY, CDR2 SAAADI. The CDR3 is 12 amino acids. J gave up 6 bases and V 9 bases, and 1 base lay outside the gene matches.

The V gene is TRBV19, the J gene TRBJ1-2; unclear D gene. CDR1 and CDR2 (germline): LNHDA, SQIVND (reference sequence). V lost 1 base to trimming and J lost 4 bases, with 7 bases between them. This CDR3 is built from 13 residues. CDR3 residues: CASSIVPSYGYTF. The CDR3 DNA reads TGTGCCAGTAGTATAGTGCCCAGCTATGGCTACACCTTC.

CDR3 loop: CASSLASLGNQPQHF. The CDR3 DNA follows: TGTGCCAGCAGCTTAGCTTCCCTAGGCAATCAGCCCCAGCATTTT. The chain employs TRBV7-2 and TRBJ1-5; unclear D gene. This CDR3 has 15 amino acids. The V and J ends lost 0 bases and 2 bases respectively, with 8 bases between them. Germline values: CDR1 SGHTA, CDR2 FQGNSA.

The V call is TRBV10-2, the J call TRBJ2-7; 7 bases are shared with TRBD1. Looked up from germline, CDR1 is WSHSY and CDR2 is SAAADI. Trimming at V came to 6 bases and at J to 0 bases, leaving 5 bases not matched to a gene. The CDR3 contains 14 residues. The chain's CDR3 is CASRVRDSSYEQYF. The CDR3 nucleotides read TGCGCCAGCAGGGTCCGGGACAGCTCCTACGAGCAGTACTTC.

The V and J genes are TRBV19 and TRBJ2-1, with TRBD2 matching over 7 bases. V dropped 4 bases and J dropped 0; count of bases not matched to a gene: 6. CDR1 and CDR2 (germline): LNHDA, SQIVND (reference sequence). This CDR3 contains 16 residues. The CDR3 nucleotides are TGTGCCAGTAGTACTTTGCCGGGGGGCTCCTACAATGAGCAGTTCTTC. This encodes CASSTLPGGSYNEQFF.

This chain uses TRBV30 with TRBJ2-4; 7 positions match TRBD1. J gave up 7 bases and V 5 bases, and 2 bases lay outside the gene matches. Germline CDR1 reads GTSNPN; CDR2 reads SVGIG (reference sequence). The CDR3 has 11 amino acids. The CDR3 is CAWGTVNIQYF. CDR3 in DNA: TGTGCCTGGGGGACAGTTAACATTCAGTACTTC.

The genes are TRBV6-5 and TRBJ2-7; TRBD1 aligns across 7 bases. Per germline, CDR1 MNHEY and CDR2 SVGAGI. The ends lost 10 bases at V and 0 bases at J; junction bases unmatched: 6. The CDR3 loop spans 13 amino acids. CDR3 sequence reads: CATLGDSSYEQYF. For the CDR3, the DNA is TGTGCCACTCTGGGGGACAGCTCCTACGAGCAGTACTTC.

The genes are TRBV6-6 and TRBJ2-2, with a tentative D call TRBD2 (5 bases). The CDR3 is 12 residues long. V lost 6 bases, J lost 6 bases, and 8 bases lay in between. Germline-derived CDR1 and CDR2 are MNHNY and SVGAGI (reference sequence). The CDR3 loop is CASRGGPGELFF. CDR3 sequence (DNA): TGTGCCAGCAGAGGAGGCCCCGGGGAGCTGTTTTTT.

This rearrangement joins TRBV5-1 to TRBJ1-1, with 9 bases aligning to TRBD1. CDR3 length: 15 residues. Germline lookup yields CDR1 SGHRS and CDR2 YFSETQ. Unmatched junction bases numbered 9, after V lost 4 bases and J lost 5 bases. This chain's CDR3 is CASSRTGQGRTEAFF. The CDR3, as DNA: TGCGCCAGCAGCAGAACGGGACAGGGAAGGACTGAAGCTTTCTTT. Filled out from reference TRBV5-1 and TRBJ1-1, the complete variable domain reads KAGVTQTPRYLIKTRGQQVTLSCSPISGHRSVSWYQQTPGQGLQFLFEYFSETQRNKGNFPGRFSGRQFSNSRSEMNVSTLELGDSALYLCASSRTGQGRTEAFFGQGTRLTVV.

The chain uses TRBV27 and TRBJ1-1, with TRBD1 matching over 7 bases. Unmatched junction bases numbered 21, after V lost 5 bases and J lost 6 bases. The CDR3 sequence is 18 residues long. Germline V CDR1 and CDR2: MNHEY, SMNVEV (reference sequence). DNA for the CDR3: TGTGCCAGCAGTCCGCCTCTTGGGTTGGCAGGGGGAATCTCTGAAGCTTTCTTT. It is translated as CASSPPLGLAGGISEAFF.

This clone came up once. The chain has TRBV10-3 and TRBJ1-4; possible D gene TRBD1, 6 bases. This CDR3 region has 12 residues. Germline CDR1 is ENHRY and CDR2 is SYGVKD. V lost 6 bases and J 6 bases, leaving 8 bases between the germline ends. In nucleotides, the CDR3 is TGTGCCATCAGGGCAGGGGATGAAAAACTGTTTTTT. Its protein is CAIRAGDEKLFF.